This section outlines one T cell receptor beta chain sequence together with its context. The antigen is undetermined. This entry is derived from a study of identical twins. The V end lost 4 bases, the J end lost 7 bases, and 14 bases lay between the germline ends. The CDR3 is 14 residues long. TCRdb called the 5' RACE reads again in MiXCR, with one record for every CDR3 protein. Of about 200,000 distinct CDR3 sequences in the sample, around a sixth were seen once. Broader study findings: The degree of excess twin sharing was weaker in beta out-of-frame sequences.

These records were also assigned to another study, of T cells expressing NK-cell markers.

This chain links TRBV12-3 or TRBV12-4 with TRBJ2-4; weak D call: TRBD2 (7 bases). The sequenced sample was CD8+ T cells sorted from blood. This TCR was sampled from a woman aged 18-29 years in good health. CDR3 residues: CASSWGGVNNIQYF. CDR3 bases: TGTGCCAGCAGTTGGGGGGGCGTTAATAACATTCAGTACTTC.